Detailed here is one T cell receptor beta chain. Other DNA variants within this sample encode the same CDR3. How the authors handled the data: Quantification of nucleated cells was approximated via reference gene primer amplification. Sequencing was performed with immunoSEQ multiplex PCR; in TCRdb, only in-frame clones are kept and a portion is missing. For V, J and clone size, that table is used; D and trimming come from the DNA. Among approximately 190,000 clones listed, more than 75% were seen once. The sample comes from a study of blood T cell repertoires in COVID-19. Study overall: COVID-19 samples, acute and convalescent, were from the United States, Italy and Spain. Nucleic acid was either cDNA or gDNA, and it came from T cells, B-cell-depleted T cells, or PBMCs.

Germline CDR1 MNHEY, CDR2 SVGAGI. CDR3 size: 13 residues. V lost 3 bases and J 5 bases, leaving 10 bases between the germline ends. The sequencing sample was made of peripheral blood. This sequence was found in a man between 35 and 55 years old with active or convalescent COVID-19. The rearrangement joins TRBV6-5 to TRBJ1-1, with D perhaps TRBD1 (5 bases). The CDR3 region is CASSYRGGTEAFF. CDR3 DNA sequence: TGTGCCAGCAGTTATAGGGGAGGTACTGAAGCTTTCTTT.